This TCR beta chain was sequenced for a study of cytomegalovirus exposure and HLA in healthy donors. Donors likely had unrecorded immune exposures despite being nominally healthy when sampled. Study-level points and caveats: For most subjects, TCR beta sequences were reported to predict HLA-A and HLA-B alleles with accuracy. Presence/absence analysis assumed near-uniform sequencing depth across donors. Later analysis found that TCR beta chains associated with HLA were more clonally expanded than other, equally common chains.

V dropped 0 bases and J dropped 5 bases, with 11 bases sitting between them. The germline V gene encodes CDR1 GTSNPN and CDR2 SVGIG (reference sequence). The CDR3 covers 13 residues. The study ran its PCR with 60 Vbeta and 13 Jbeta primers. TCRdb's table, derived via immunoSEQ multiplex PCR, lists solely in-frame clones and lacks some. The sample yields 150,000 to 200,000 clones, 77% seen once. Note on this clone: Its antigen is unidentified.

The chain links TRBV30 to TRBJ2-7; D remains unclear. The specimen was PBMCs. This receptor was taken from a woman under 40 in good health and CMV-seronegative. The CDR3: CAWSVYQDNEQYF. The DNA of the CDR3 is TGTGCCTGGAGTGTATACCAGGATAACGAGCAGTACTTC.